Below are 4 T cell receptor beta chains sequenced from a single sample in a study of T cells after yellow fever vaccination. TCRdb re-derived calls from the 5' RACE reads in MiXCR, one entry per CDR3 protein. This table has approximately 160,000 distinct CDR3 sequences, roughly a tenth appearing once. The sample was CD8+ T cells sorted from PBMCs, taken 45 days after the yellow fever booster vaccination. These receptors were taken from a man younger than 30 who received the YFV17D yellow fever vaccine.

The chain joins TRBV7-9 to TRBJ1-2; D is ambiguous. Germline V gene lookup returns CDR1 SEHNR and CDR2 FQNEAQ (reference sequence). V was cut by 3 bases and J by 8 bases, with 10 bases left in between. The CDR3 is made up of 12 amino acids. DNA for the CDR3: TGTGCCAGCAGCTTGGGCTCCCAAGGCTACACCTTC. This codes for CASSLGSQGYTF.

In its sample, this clonotype was seen a few times. The chain has TRBV11-2 and TRBJ1-2, with TRBD1 as a possible D gene (6 bases). Trimming stripped 1 base from V and 6 bases from J, with 12 bases between. From germline, CDR1 is SGHAT and CDR2 FQNNGV. The CDR3 extends over 14 amino acids. This chain's CDR3 is CASSLAGAFHGYTF. The CDR3 nucleotides read TGTGCCAGCAGCTTAGCAGGGGCTTTTCATGGCTACACCTTC.

V is TRBV4-1 and J is TRBJ1-1, with TRBD1 as a possible D gene (5 bases). The CDR3 has 13 residues. Trimming shortened V by 1 base and J by 5 bases, and 8 bases separated the two germline ends. CDR1 MGHRA and CDR2 YSYEKL come from the germline V gene. Here the CDR3 DNA reads TGCGCCAGCAGCCAAGTGGGGGTGACTGAAGCTTTCTTT. Encoded protein: CASSQVGVTEAFF.

The chain couples TRBV5-4 to TRBJ2-5, with TRBD1 as a possible D gene (6 bases). In germline, CDR1 is SGHNT, CDR2 YYREEE (reference sequence). The CDR3 totals 13 residues. Trimming took off 4 bases at V and 3 bases at J, with 10 bases between the two ends. CDR3 sequence (DNA): TGTGCCAGCAGCCGCGAGGGGGAAGAGACCCAGTACTTC. It specifies CASSREGEETQYF.